This T cell receptor beta chain was sequenced for a study of T cell repertoires in cytomegalovirus infection. Turning to the study itself: In public TCR beta signatures, there were indications of both CMV infection and matching HLA type.

This clonotype was counted between two and nine times. Antigen unknown. The study's findings and limits: Cumulative frequency of public TCR beta families picked out carriers of CMV plus the relevant HLA. HLA-C-restricted, CMV-specific TCR beta clonotypes were dominant ex vivo.

TCRdb fed the reads into MiXCR, producing one record per CDR3 protein. The table shows more than 400,000 distinct CDR3 sequences, with 26% occurring only once. Germline loops: CDR1 LGHNA, CDR2 YSLEER. CDR3 length: 15 amino acids. With 0 bases clipped from V and 9 bases from J, the junction kept 7 bases outside the gene matches. The sequencing input was PBMCs. The clonotype comes from a human donor in good health (CMV status not recorded). Some clones in this sample may be carry-over from other donors' samples. The chain employs TRBV4-3 and TRBJ2-1; 8 bases are shared with TRBD2. The CDR3 loop reads CASSQDRREDGEQFF. Here the CDR3 DNA reads TGCGCCAGCAGCCAAGATCGGCGGGAGGACGGTGAGCAGTTCTTC.